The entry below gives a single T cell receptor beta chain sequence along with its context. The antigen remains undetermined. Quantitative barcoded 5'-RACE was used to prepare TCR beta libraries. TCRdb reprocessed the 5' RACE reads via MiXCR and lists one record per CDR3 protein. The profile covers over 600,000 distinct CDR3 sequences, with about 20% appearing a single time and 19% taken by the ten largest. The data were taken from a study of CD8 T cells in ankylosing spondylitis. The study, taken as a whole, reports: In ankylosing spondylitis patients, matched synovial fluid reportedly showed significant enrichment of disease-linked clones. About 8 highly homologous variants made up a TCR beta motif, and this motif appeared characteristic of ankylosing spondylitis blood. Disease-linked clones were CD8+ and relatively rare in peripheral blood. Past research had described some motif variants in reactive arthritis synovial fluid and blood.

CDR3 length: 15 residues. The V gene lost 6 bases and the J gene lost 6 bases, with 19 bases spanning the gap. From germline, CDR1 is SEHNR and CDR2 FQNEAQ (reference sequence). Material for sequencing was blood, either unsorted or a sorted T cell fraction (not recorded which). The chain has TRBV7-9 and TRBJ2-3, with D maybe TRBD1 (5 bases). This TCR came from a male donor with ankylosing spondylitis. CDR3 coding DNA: TGTGCCAGCAGTACAAAGGGGCTGAACTTGGATACGCAGTATTTT. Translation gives CASSTKGLNLDTQYF.